What follows are 7 T cell receptor beta chains derived from one specimen sequenced in a study of blood T cells in healthy people across ages (dated by TCRdb to 2013 to 2016). The library was obtained by 5' RACE. Sequencing took place on an Illumina HiSeq 2500. The second PCR ran for about 7 to 11 cycles and used a J-beta primer mix along with a sample-barcoded 5' primer. Clones were called with MiXCR by TCRdb after fastp trimmed the public reads at Q25, and only in-frame beta chains were retained. Here each entry gathers all rows of one CDR3 protein and keeps the most common genes and DNA. This sample is represented by 1.5 million to 2 million distinct CDR3 sequences; about 35% of them were singletons. The ten largest clones capture approximately 10% of the sample. Sequencing used blood. The receptors shown here come from a woman between 25 and 40 years old in good health.

This clonotype was counted at least ten times. CDR3 protein: CASSLGGDEQFF. For the CDR3, the DNA is TGTGCCAGCAGCTTAGGCGGCGATGAGCAGTTCTTC. The J gene is TRBJ2-1, the V gene TRBV11-2; D uncertain. Trimming cost V 1 base and J 8 bases, with 6 bases left between them. The CDR3 totals 12 residues. Germline V gene sequence: CDR1 SGHAT, CDR2 FQNNGV.

This chain links TRBV28 with TRBJ2-1; 7 bases are shared with TRBD2. V was clipped by 6 bases and J by 8 bases; unmatched bases: 16. The germline CDR1 and CDR2 sequences are MDHEN and SYDVKM. This CDR3 contains 16 residues. The CDR3 DNA follows: TGTGCCAGCAGGCCGGGCTCGCGGGAGAAGGGCCATGAGCAGTTCTTC. Amino acid sequence: CASRPGSREKGHEQFF. Based on the CDR3 plus reference TRBV28 and TRBJ2-1, the full variable domain is DVKVTQSSRYLVKRTGEKVFLECVQDMDHENMFWYRQDPGLGLRLIYFSYDVKMKEKGDIPEGYSVSREKKERFSLILESASTNQTSMYLCASRPGSREKGHEQFFGPGTRLTVL.

V is TRBV27 and J is TRBJ1-6; a weak D match, TRBD1 (5 bases). In germline, CDR1 is MNHEY, CDR2 SMNVEV (reference sequence). V dropped 4 bases and J dropped 8 bases, with 9 bases sitting between them. The CDR3 extends over 13 amino acids. The CDR3 bases are TGTGCCAGCAGTTCCGTCAGGGATTCACCCCTCCACTTT. Residues: CASSSVRDSPLHF.

The V and J genes are TRBV3-1 and TRBJ1-1; TRBD1 aligns across 12 bases. Trimming removed 4 bases from V and 1 base from J; junction bases left unmatched: 4. CDR3 length: 16 amino acids. Germline loops: CDR1 LGHDT, CDR2 YNNKEL (reference sequence). This CDR3 reads CASSPRDRGQNTEAFF. CDR3 DNA sequence: TGTGCCAGCAGCCCCCGGGACAGGGGGCAGAACACTGAAGCTTTCTTT.

This clonotype was counted a few times. The chain has TRBV7-2 and TRBJ2-5, with a possible D match to TRBD2 (6 bases). The germline gives CDR1 SGHTA, CDR2 FQGNSA. V lost 2 bases and J 5 bases, leaving 12 bases between the germline ends. The CDR3 has 14 amino acids. The CDR3 is CASSLTRGKETQYF. DNA of the CDR3: TGTGCCAGCAGCTTAACCCGCGGGAAGGAGACCCAGTACTTC.

A few counts support this clonotype. The chain joins TRBV5-1 to TRBJ1-2; no clear D. The CDR3 has 13 residues. Between the trimmed V and J ends, which lost 0 bases and 6 bases, there was a span of 9 bases. Germline CDR1 is SGHRS and CDR2 is YFSETQ. The CDR3: CASSLEGCDGYTF. The CDR3 bases are TGCGCCAGCAGCTTGGAAGGGTGCGATGGCTACACCTTC.

This clonotype was recorded a few times. V is TRBV6-6 and J is TRBJ2-6; D not resolved. V was cut by 0 bases and J by 0 bases, with 6 bases left in between. CDR1 and CDR2 (germline): MNHNY, SVGAGI (reference sequence). The CDR3 totals 16 residues. The CDR3 nucleotides are TGTGCCAGCAGTTACTCGCCCTACTCTGGGGCCAACGTCCTGACTTTC. Translated, it gives CASSYSPYSGANVLTF.